Below, 11 T cell receptor beta chains from the same sample are listed, as sequenced in a study of cytomegalovirus exposure and HLA in healthy donors. Here immunoSEQ multiplex PCR was the method, and the copy in TCRdb shows in-frame clones only, minus some. The sample yields 150,000 to 200,000 clones, 86% seen once. The sample consisted of PBMCs. The receptors were sampled from a man younger than 40 in good health and CMV-seropositive.

V is TRBV5-8 and J is TRBJ1-4; tentatively, D is TRBD1 (6 bases). This CDR3 contains 15 residues. The V gene's germline CDR1 is SGHTS and CDR2 YDEGEE. With 0 bases removed from V and 3 bases from J, the gap between germline ends came to 9 bases. For the CDR3, the DNA is TGTGCCAGCAGCTTGGAAGGGGGGTCTAATGAAAAACTGTTTTTT. Protein: CASSLEGGSNEKLFF.

The chain is built from TRBV19 and TRBJ2-7; 9 bases fit TRBD1. The CDR3 spans 14 residues. Germline loops: CDR1 LNHDA, CDR2 SQIVND (reference sequence). With 10 bases clipped from V and 1 base from J, the junction kept 8 bases outside the gene matches. The CDR3 bases are TGTGCCATCTCCCCGGGACAGGGATCCTACGAGCAGTACTTC. Residues: CAISPGQGSYEQYF.

This chain connects TRBV7-6 to TRBJ2-7; 8 bases fit TRBD1. The germline CDR1 and CDR2 sequences are SGHVS and FNYEAQ. The length of the CDR3 is 14 residues. The junction had 5 bases not matched to a gene; V was cut back by 5 bases and J by 2 bases. CDR3: CASSPGTGAYEQYF. DNA of the CDR3: TGTGCCAGCAGCCCCGGGACAGGTGCCTACGAGCAGTACTTC.

The chain uses TRBV7-2 and TRBJ1-5; weak D call: TRBD1 (5 bases). The CDR3 covers 15 residues. The germline gives CDR1 SGHTA, CDR2 FQGNSA. Trimming stripped 0 bases from V and 7 bases from J, with 13 bases between. The CDR3 sequence: CASSLAGQGYQPQHF. The CDR3 bases are TGTGCCAGCAGCTTAGCGGGTCAGGGTTACCAGCCCCAGCATTTT.

This clone was observed a few times. The V call is TRBV7-9, the J call TRBJ1-1; the D is unclear. V lost 0 bases and J lost 8, with 13 bases in between. Germline V gene lookup returns CDR1 SEHNR and CDR2 FQNEAQ (reference sequence). The CDR3 sequence is 14 residues long. CDR3 loop: CASSLALGEREAFF. The CDR3 DNA sequence: TGTGCCAGCAGCTTAGCGCTCGGGGAGAGAGAAGCTTTCTTT.

The CDR3 here is CACPGDGYSPLHF. CDR3 bases: TGTGCCTGCCCAGGGGACGGGTATTCACCCCTCCACTTT. The chain combines TRBV30 with TRBJ1-6; maybe TRBD1 (6 bases). Trimming cost V 6 bases and J 8 bases, with 14 bases left between them. The CDR3 runs 13 residues. Germline assignment: CDR1 GTSNPN and CDR2 SVGIG (reference sequence).

This chain joins TRBV5-6 and TRBJ1-5; D not resolved. The CDR3 spans 13 residues. Germline lookup yields CDR1 SGHDT and CDR2 YYEEEE. Deletions cut 1 base from V and 3 bases from J, with 5 bases between. The CDR3 spells CASSLPDNQPQHF. The CDR3 DNA sequence: TGTGCCAGCAGCTTGCCCGACAATCAGCCCCAGCATTTT.

The rearrangement joins TRBV29-1 to TRBJ2-3; no reliable D call. The CDR3 consists of 14 residues. Trimming pared 2 bases from V and 6 bases from J, leaving 15 bases between. The germline V gene encodes CDR1 SQVTM and CDR2 ANQGSEA. CDR3 residues: CSVEKGQARDTQYF. The CDR3 nucleotides read TGCAGCGTTGAAAAGGGTCAGGCGCGGGATACGCAGTATTTT.

The chain combines TRBV28 with TRBJ2-5; D possibly corresponds to TRBD2 (6 bases). V was trimmed by 2 bases and J by 4 bases, leaving 14 bases between them. The CDR3 is 15 amino acids. Germline assignment: CDR1 MDHEN and CDR2 SYDVKM. The CDR3: CASSLVGGMSETQYF. For the CDR3, the DNA is TGTGCCAGCAGTTTAGTAGGCGGGATGTCAGAGACCCAGTACTTC.

Here the CDR3 reads CASSMGDGYGYTF. The CDR3 DNA reads TGTGCCAGTAGTATGGGGGATGGGTATGGCTACACCTTC. The chain carries TRBV19 and TRBJ1-2; possible D gene TRBD1, 5 bases. CDR3 length: 13 residues. Trimming removed 3 bases from V and 5 bases from J, with 10 bases in between. Per germline, CDR1 LNHDA and CDR2 SQIVND (reference sequence).

The V call is TRBV5-4, the J call TRBJ2-2; 9 bases are shared with TRBD1. Germline V CDR1 and CDR2: SGHNT, YYREEE (reference sequence). The CDR3 has 16 residues. The V segment lost 3 bases and the J segment 5 bases; nucleotides outside the gene matches: 8. The CDR3 region has the DNA TGTGCCAGCAGCTCCGTACAGGGGGCGCTTACCGGGGAGCTGTTTTTT. This sequence encodes CASSSVQGALTGELFF.